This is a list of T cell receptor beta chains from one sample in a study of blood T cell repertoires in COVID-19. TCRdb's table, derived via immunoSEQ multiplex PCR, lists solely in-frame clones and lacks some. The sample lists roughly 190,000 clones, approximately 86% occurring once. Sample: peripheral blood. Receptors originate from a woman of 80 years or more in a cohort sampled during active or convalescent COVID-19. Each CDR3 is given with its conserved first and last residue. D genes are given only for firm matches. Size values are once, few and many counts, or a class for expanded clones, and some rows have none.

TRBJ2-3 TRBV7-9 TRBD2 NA TGTGCCAGCAGCCAAGCTAGCGGGGCTACCACAGATACGCAGTATTTT CASSQASGATTDTQYF
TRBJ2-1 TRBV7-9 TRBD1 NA TGTGCCAGCAGCTTAATATTGGGACAGAGCTCCTACAATGAGCAGTTCTTC CASSLILGQSSYNEQFF
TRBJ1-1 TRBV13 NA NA TGTGCCAGCAGCCCCAGGGGAGACACTGAAGCTTTCTTT CASSPRGDTEAFF
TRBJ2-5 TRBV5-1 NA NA TGCGCCAGCAGCTTGGCGCCAGGGGAAGAGACCCAGTACTTC CASSLAPGEETQYF
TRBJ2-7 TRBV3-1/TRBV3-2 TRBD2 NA TGTGCCAGCAGCCAACGAACCCGGGGGGGGCAGGATGTTCGAGGGGAGCAGTACTTC CASSQRTRGGQDVRGEQYF
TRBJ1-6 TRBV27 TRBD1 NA TGTGCCAGCAGTTTAACAGGGGGCAATAATTCACCCCTCCACTTT CASSLTGGNNSPLHF
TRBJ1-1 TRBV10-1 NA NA TGCGCCAGCAGCCATACAGGACCTTACACTGAAGCTTTCTTT CASSHTGPYTEAFF
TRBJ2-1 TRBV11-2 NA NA TGTGCCAGCAGCTTGGCGGGATCGGTCAATGAGCAGTTCTTC CASSLAGSVNEQFF
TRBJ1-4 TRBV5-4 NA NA TGTGCCAGCAGCTTGTTTAGGCAGGGGAGAGAAAAACTGTTTTTT CASSLFRQGREKLFF
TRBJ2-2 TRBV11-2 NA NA TGTGCCAGCAGCTTAGTACGGGGGAACACCGGGGAGCTGTTTTTT CASSLVRGNTGELFF
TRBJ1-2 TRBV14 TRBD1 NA TGTGCCAGCAGCGCGAACAGGGGGCACGGCTACACCTTC CASSANRGHGYTF
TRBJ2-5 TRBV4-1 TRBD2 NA TGCGCCAGCACCCGGACTAGCGGGGAGACCCAGTACTTC CASTRTSGETQYF
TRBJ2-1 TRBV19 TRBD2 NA TGTGCCAGTAGTATAGCGGGAGGGGTGTATGAGCAGTTCTTC CASSIAGGVYEQFF
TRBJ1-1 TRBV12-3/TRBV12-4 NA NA TGTGCCAGCAGTTGGGGACACTTAAACGCTTTCTTT CASSWGHLNAFF
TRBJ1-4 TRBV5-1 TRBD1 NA TGCGCCAGCAGCCCGGAAGGGACAGGGATTGAAAAACTGTTTTTT CASSPEGTGIEKLFF
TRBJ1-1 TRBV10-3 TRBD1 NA TGTGCCATCAGTGAGGACAGGGTTGTAGCTTTCTTT CAISEDRVVAFF
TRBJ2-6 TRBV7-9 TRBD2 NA TGTGCCAGCAGCTTATGGGCTAGCGGGGGTCTCTCTGGGGCCAACGTCCTGACTTTC CASSLWASGGLSGANVLTF
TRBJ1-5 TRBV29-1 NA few TGCAGCGTTGTTCTGGGGGAGGCCCAGCATTTT CSVVLGEAQHF
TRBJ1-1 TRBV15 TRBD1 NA TGTGCCACCAGCAGAATACCGGGACAGGGGGACCCCTTTGACACTGAAGCTTTCTTT CATSRIPGQGDPFDTEAFF
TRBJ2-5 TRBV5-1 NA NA TGCGCCAGCAGCGCCGAGGGGGACGGAAGAAGGGAGACCCAGTACTTC CASSAEGDGRRETQYF
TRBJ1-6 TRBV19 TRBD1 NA TGTGCCAGTAGTATGCATCGTGGACAGGATAATTCACCCCTCCACTTT CASSMHRGQDNSPLHF
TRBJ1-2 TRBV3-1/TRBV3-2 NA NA TGTGCCAGCTTAGGGTCCGGGGGTGGCTACACCTTC CASLGSGGGYTF
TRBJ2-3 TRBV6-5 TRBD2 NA TGTGCCAGCAGCCCCCCGGTAGCGGGGACAGATACGCAGTATTTT CASSPPVAGTDTQYF
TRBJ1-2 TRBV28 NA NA TGTGCCAGCAGTTTAAATTTTCTCGGCTACACCTTC CASSLNFLGYTF
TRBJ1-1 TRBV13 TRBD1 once TGTGCCAGCAGCTCGTCCGGGACAGGGGGCGTCGGTGAAGCTTTCTTT CASSSSGTGGVGEAFF
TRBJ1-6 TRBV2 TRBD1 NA TGTGCCAGCAGCGGTCTAGGACAGGGAGATTCACCCCTCCACTTT CASSGLGQGDSPLHF
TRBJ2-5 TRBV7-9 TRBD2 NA TGTGCCAGCAGCCCCCTCGGACTAGCGGGGGCCAGGGAGACCCAGTACTTC CASSPLGLAGARETQYF
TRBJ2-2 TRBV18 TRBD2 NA TGTGCCAGCTCACCACCCTCTAGCGGGGGGGCCTTCGGGGAGCTGTTTTTT CASSPPSSGGAFGELFF